Listed here are 15 T cell receptor beta chains from one sample, sequenced in a study of blood T cell repertoires in COVID-19. The method was immunoSEQ multiplex PCR; TCRdb's version includes in-frame clones alone and lacks a portion of them. The profile shows 200,000 to 300,000 clones, roughly 91% of them singletons. Sequences were obtained from PBMCs or T cells enriched from blood (not recorded which). Every receptor here comes from a woman under 40 with acute COVID-19.

The chain is built from TRBV10-1 and TRBJ2-7; TRBD1 might be the D (5 bases). CDR3 length equals 13 residues. The V end lost 0 bases, the J end lost 7 bases, and 10 bases lay between the germline ends. Per the germline V gene, CDR1 is WNHNN and CDR2 is SYGVQD (reference sequence). In DNA, the CDR3 is TGCGCCAGCAGTGAGTCGAACAGGAGAGAGCAGTACTTC. It is translated as CASSESNRREQYF.

J is TRBJ1-2 and V is TRBV4-1; 8 bases are a match to TRBD1. Trimming took 0 bases from V and 4 from J; bases not matched to a gene: 1. CDR3 length: 14 residues. Germline CDR1 is MGHRA and CDR2 is YSYEKL. The CDR3 region has the DNA TGCGCCAGCAGCCAAGATGGGACAGGCTATGGCTACACCTTC. This translates into CASSQDGTGYGYTF.

V usage is TRBV11-2 and J usage is TRBJ2-3, with 10 bases matching TRBD2. Germline lookup yields CDR1 SGHAT and CDR2 FQNNGV. The V gene end was trimmed by 4 bases and the J gene end by 8 bases; junction bases not matched to a gene: 6. The CDR3 covers 14 residues. This CDR3 reads CASSSLAGGPTQYF. The CDR3 coding sequence is TGTGCCAGCAGCTCATTAGCGGGGGGTCCTACGCAGTATTTT.

The CDR3 loop reads CASSFGGGKVTQYF. CDR3 in DNA: TGTGCCAGCAGCTTCGGGGGTGGAAAGGTGACCCAGTACTTC. V and J are TRBV7-2 and TRBJ2-5, with a possible D match to TRBD2 (6 bases). Germline V gene sequence: CDR1 SGHTA, CDR2 FQGNSA. This CDR3 comprises 14 residues. The V gene lost 3 bases and the J gene lost 7 bases, with 15 bases spanning the gap.

V and J are TRBV5-5 and TRBJ1-1; D unresolved. The CDR3 totals 12 residues. Per the germline V gene, CDR1 is SGHKS and CDR2 is YYEKEE (reference sequence). The V and J ends lost 5 bases and 5 bases respectively, with 10 bases between them. CDR3: CASSSTVTEAFF. The CDR3 DNA follows: TGTGCCAGCAGTAGTACCGTGACTGAAGCTTTCTTT.

DNA for the CDR3: TGTGCCAGCAGTGATACAGGGTCGACCCCTAATTCACCCCTCCACTTT. It yields the protein CASSDTGSTPNSPLHF. This chain links TRBV25-1 with TRBJ1-6, with D tentatively TRBD1 (6 bases). V dropped 3 bases and J dropped 6 bases, with 15 bases sitting between them. Germline-derived CDR1 and CDR2 are MGHDK and SYGVNS. The CDR3 sequence is 16 residues long. Looking up the rest from reference TRBV25-1 and TRBJ1-6 gives the full variable domain: EADIYQTPRYLVIGTGKKITLECSQTMGHDKMYWYQQDPGMELHLIHYSYGVNSTEKGDLSSESTVSRIRTEHFPLTLESARPSHTSQYLCASSDTGSTPNSPLHFGNGTRLTVT.

The J gene is TRBJ1-2, the V gene TRBV5-6, with D hard to call. Trimming left V 5 bases short and J 6 bases short, with 8 bases between. The CDR3 runs to 11 residues. From germline, CDR1 is SGHDT and CDR2 YYEEEE. CDR3 loop: CASRQVNGYTF. The CDR3 DNA is TGTGCCAGCAGGCAGGTTAATGGCTACACCTTC.

CDR3 amino acids: CASSLTYGYTF. For the CDR3, the DNA is TGTGCCAGCAGCTTGACATATGGCTACACCTTC. V usage is TRBV5-8 and J usage is TRBJ1-2, with D hard to call. Trimming pared 1 base from V and 5 bases from J, leaving 3 bases between. Germline CDR1 is SGHTS and CDR2 is YDEGEE. This CDR3 is built from 11 residues.

J is TRBJ1-2 and V is TRBV2; D call uncertain. The germline V and J ends were trimmed by 6 bases and 3 bases, with 8 bases remaining between them. Germline lookup yields CDR1 SNHLY and CDR2 FYNNEI. The CDR3 is 12 amino acids. CDR3 amino acids: CASRASDYGYTF. CDR3 DNA: TGTGCCAGCAGGGCATCAGACTATGGCTACACCTTC.

This chain links TRBV30 with TRBJ1-1; 12 bases agree with TRBD1. V lost 4 bases and J lost 5; bases outside the gene matches: 8. From germline, CDR1 is GTSNPN and CDR2 SVGIG (reference sequence). This CDR3 comprises 15 residues. This CDR3 reads CAWNQGQGAWTEAFF. As DNA, the CDR3 is TGTGCCTGGAATCAGGGACAGGGGGCTTGGACTGAAGCTTTCTTT.

This CDR3 is CASSLVGAGQQETQYF. CDR3 coding DNA: TGTGCCAGCAGCTTAGTTGGGGCGGGACAGCAAGAGACCCAGTACTTC. The chain couples TRBV7-2 to TRBJ2-5; tentatively, D is TRBD1 (7 bases). The CDR3 is made up of 16 amino acids. The V gene lost 1 base and the J gene lost 2 bases, with 14 bases spanning the gap. Looked up from germline, CDR1 is SGHTA and CDR2 is FQGNSA.

This chain links TRBV19 with TRBJ1-1, with TRBD1 as a possible D gene (6 bases). The CDR3 length is 14 residues. In germline, CDR1 is LNHDA, CDR2 SQIVND (reference sequence). V was clipped by 4 bases and J by 1 base, with 10 bases between them. This CDR3 is CASSTWTANTEAFF. In nucleotides, the CDR3 is TGTGCCAGTAGTACCTGGACAGCGAACACTGAAGCTTTCTTT.

The chain couples TRBV7-8 to TRBJ1-5; D gene ambiguous. The germline gives CDR1 SGHVS, CDR2 FQNEAQ. Deletions cut 1 base from V and 4 bases from J, with 8 bases between. The CDR3 has 14 residues. CDR3 sequence reads: CASSLGQLNQPQHF. The CDR3 region has the DNA TGTGCCAGCAGCTTAGGCCAGTTAAATCAGCCCCAGCATTTT.

The rearrangement uses TRBV7-2 and TRBJ1-5; 9 bases match TRBD1. Germline CDR1 reads SGHTA; CDR2 reads FQGNSA. The CDR3 runs 15 residues. J lost 0 bases, V lost 6 bases, and 3 bases had no gene match. The CDR3 loop reads CASRGTGLSNQPQHF. DNA for the CDR3: TGTGCCAGCAGAGGGACAGGGCTTAGCAATCAGCCCCAGCATTTT.

V usage is TRBV5-4 and J usage is TRBJ1-5; the D gene is possibly TRBD1 (6 bases). There are 14 residues in the CDR3. V was shortened by 2 bases and J by 6 bases, with 12 bases between the two germline ends. Germline V gene sequence: CDR1 SGHNT, CDR2 YYREEE (reference sequence). The CDR3 here is CASSFAGVGQPQHF. The CDR3, as DNA: TGTGCCAGCAGCTTCGCAGGGGTGGGTCAGCCCCAGCATTTT.